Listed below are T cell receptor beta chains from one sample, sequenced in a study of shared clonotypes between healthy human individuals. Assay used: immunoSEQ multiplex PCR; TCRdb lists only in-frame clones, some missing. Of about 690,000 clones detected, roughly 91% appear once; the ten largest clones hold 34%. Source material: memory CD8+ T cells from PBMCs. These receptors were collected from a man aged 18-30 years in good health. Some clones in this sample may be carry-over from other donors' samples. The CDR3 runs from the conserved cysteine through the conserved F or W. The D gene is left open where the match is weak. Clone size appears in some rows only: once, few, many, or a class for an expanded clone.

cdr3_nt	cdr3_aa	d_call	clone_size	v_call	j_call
TGTGCCAGCAGTCCCCGGGGCCCCTCGGCTTTCTTT	CASSPRGPSAFF	NA	NA	TRBV27	TRBJ1-1
TGTGCCAGCAGCTTAGGGATCAGCTCCCGGACTGGGGCCAACGTCCTGACTTTC	CASSLGISSRTGANVLTF	NA	NA	TRBV7-2	TRBJ2-6
TGTGCCTGGAGGTGGGCGGGCGAGCAGTACTTC	CAWRWAGEQYF	NA	NA	TRBV30	TRBJ2-7
TGTGCCAGCAGTTACTCTTCCCGGTTTTCCGAGCAGTACTTC	CASSYSSRFSEQYF	NA	NA	TRBV6-5	TRBJ2-7
TGTGCCACCAGCAGAGATCGTGGCTGGGAAGTGCTGTTTTTT	CATSRDRGWEVLFF	NA	NA	TRBV15	TRBJ2-2
TGCAGCGTTGTGGGGACAGGGGGCTCGGGTAGGGAAGCTTTCTTT	CSVVGTGGSGREAFF	TRBD1	NA	TRBV29-1	TRBJ1-1
TGTGCCAGCAGCGTAGGCCCTCGAGAGGGATCAGAGACCCAGTACTTC	CASSVGPREGSETQYF	NA	NA	TRBV9	TRBJ2-5
TGCGCCAGCAAGGATTGGGACGGGAACACTGAAGCTTTCTTT	CASKDWDGNTEAFF	NA	NA	TRBV5-1	TRBJ1-1
TGTGCCAGCAGTGAGACAGGGAGGAATGAGCAGTTCTTC	CASSETGRNEQFF	NA	NA	TRBV2	TRBJ2-1
TGTGCCAGCAGCCAGACTAGCGGGAGCACAGATACGCAGTATTTT	CASSQTSGSTDTQYF	TRBD2	NA	TRBV27	TRBJ2-3
TGTGCCAGCAGTTCTGCAGGGCGAGAGGGTGAAAAACTGTTTTTT	CASSSAGREGEKLFF	NA	NA	TRBV7-9	TRBJ1-4
TGTGCCTGGAGTGTACTATCAGGGACCCAGCATTTT	CAWSVLSGTQHF	NA	NA	TRBV30	TRBJ1-5
TGTGCCACCGAGGGACTAGCTCCCGAGCAGTACTTC	CATEGLAPEQYF	TRBD2	NA	TRBV25-1	TRBJ2-7
TGTGCCAGCAGCCGAACTAGTGATGAGCAGTTCTTC	CASSRTSDEQFF	NA	NA	TRBV27	TRBJ2-1
TGTGCCAGCAGTTTATCTGCCAGGACAACCTACGAGCAGTACTTC	CASSLSARTTYEQYF	NA	NA	TRBV27	TRBJ2-7
TGTGCCAGCAGCCAAGATCGCAACTATGGCTACACCTTC	CASSQDRNYGYTF	NA	NA	TRBV14	TRBJ1-2
TGTGCCGGGCTGGCGGGGGGCACTGAAGCTTTCTTT	CAGLAGGTEAFF	NA	once	TRBV2	TRBJ1-1
TGTGCCAGCAGTATCAACCGGGACAGAAGCTATGGCTACACCTTC	CASSINRDRSYGYTF	TRBD1	NA	TRBV27	TRBJ1-2
TGTGCCAGCAGGGCCGGGACAGGCAGCGACAATGAGCAGTTCTTC	CASRAGTGSDNEQFF	TRBD1	NA	TRBV7-9	TRBJ2-1
TGTGCCAGCAGCCCCCCGGGCGGGCCGAACACCGGGGAGCTGTTTTTT	CASSPPGGPNTGELFF	NA	NA	TRBV5-4	TRBJ2-2
TGTGCCAGCAGTTCGGCGCGGCGGGAGGAAGGGGGTTACAATGAGCAGTTCTTC	CASSSARREEGGYNEQFF	TRBD2	NA	TRBV11-3	TRBJ2-1
TGTGCCAGCAGTCCATGGGGTGGTACCCAAGAGACCCAGTACTTC	CASSPWGGTQETQYF	NA	NA	TRBV6-6	TRBJ2-5
TGTGCCAGCATGGGAAACAGCATTTTCTACACTGAAGCTTTCTTT	CASMGNSIFYTEAFF	NA	NA	TRBV28	TRBJ1-1
TGTGCCAGCAGCCCAGGGTTTAGCACAGATACGCAGTATTTT	CASSPGFSTDTQYF	NA	NA	TRBV2	TRBJ2-3
TGTGCCAGTAGTTCCACAGGGGGATATGGGAATGAGCAGTTCTTC	CASSSTGGYGNEQFF	TRBD1	NA	TRBV19	TRBJ2-1
TGTGCCAGCAGTTACAGTACCGGATCTGAAGCTTTCTTT	CASSYSTGSEAFF	NA	NA	TRBV6-5	TRBJ1-1
TGTGCCAGCAGTTACTCCCCTAGCGGAGTTGACGGCGAGCAGTACTTC	CASSYSPSGVDGEQYF	TRBD2	NA	TRBV6-5	TRBJ2-7
TGTGCCAGCAGACCGGACGGTTCCTACGAGCAGTACTTC	CASRPDGSYEQYF	NA	NA	TRBV9	TRBJ2-7
TGCGCCAGCAGCTTGGGACGGGAGCGGCACAATGAGCAGTTCTTC	CASSLGRERHNEQFF	NA	NA	TRBV5-1	TRBJ2-1
TGCAGCGCCCATGGCACGAGTCTAACGCAGTATTTT	CSAHGTSLTQYF	NA	NA	TRBV29-1	TRBJ2-3
TGTGCCAGCAGCTTATGGCCGGGCGGGAGGGCCACCGGGGAGCTGTTTTTT	CASSLWPGGRATGELFF	TRBD2	NA	TRBV11-2	TRBJ2-2
TGCGCCAGCAACTCTAGGCCGGGTTACGAGCAGTACTTC	CASNSRPGYEQYF	NA	NA	TRBV4-1	TRBJ2-7
TGTGCCAGTAGTATGGGCAGTCGGAATGAGCAGTTCTTC	CASSMGSRNEQFF	NA	NA	TRBV19	TRBJ2-1
TGTGCCAGCAGCTGGGACAGGGAAAGCAATCAGCCCCAGCATTTT	CASSWDRESNQPQHF	TRBD1	NA	TRBV7-9	TRBJ1-5
TGTGCCAGCAGCCTAGCCGGGACTCTTATTTCGAACACCGGGGAGCTGTTTTTT	CASSLAGTLISNTGELFF	NA	NA	TRBV7-2	TRBJ2-2
TGTGCCAGCAGCCAAGAGTGGCTAGCGGGAGCCTACGAGCAGTACTTC	CASSQEWLAGAYEQYF	TRBD2	NA	TRBV4-2	TRBJ2-7
TGTGCCAGCGGGGGGAAGGGGGCGGCCTACGAGCAGTACTTC	CASGGKGAAYEQYF	NA	NA	TRBV14	TRBJ2-7
TGTGCCAGCGGGCTACAGGGGGCGCTTCTTGGCTACACCTTC	CASGLQGALLGYTF	TRBD1	NA	TRBV7-9	TRBJ1-2
TGTGCCAGCAGTGACGGGGAGCCCCAAACGCTAGGAGTCTCCTACAATGAGCAGTTCTTC	CASSDGEPQTLGVSYNEQFF	NA	NA	TRBV2	TRBJ2-1
TGTGCCAGCATGGACAGCTTACTCCCCTACGAGCAGTACTTC	CASMDSLLPYEQYF	NA	NA	TRBV2	TRBJ2-7
TGTGCCAGCAGCCAGTCCCTGAGCGGGGGAGGGGAAGAGACCCAGTACTTC	CASSQSLSGGGEETQYF	TRBD2	NA	TRBV4-2	TRBJ2-5
TGTGCCATCAGTGAGTCGGGTTACGACCAAGAGACCCAGTACTTC	CAISESGYDQETQYF	NA	NA	TRBV10-3	TRBJ2-5
TGTGCCAGCAGCTTAACCCGGGGGACCCCCGAGGGTAACTATGGCTACACCTTC	CASSLTRGTPEGNYGYTF	NA	NA	TRBV11-2	TRBJ1-2